This passage covers 28 T cell receptor beta chains from one sample sequenced in a study of cytomegalovirus exposure and HLA in healthy donors. Primers: 60 Vbeta forward and 13 Jbeta reverse. Measured with immunoSEQ multiplex PCR; TCRdb has only the in-frame clones, and not every one. The sample contains 150,000 to 200,000 clones, over 70% of which appear only once. Sequencing was done on a sample of PBMCs. All receptors derive from a woman between 45 and 65 years old in good health and CMV-seropositive.

The chain joins TRBV28 to TRBJ1-3, with D uncertain. Trimming shortened V by 3 bases and J by 4 bases, and 7 bases separated the two germline ends. CDR3 size: 13 residues. Germline V CDR1 and CDR2: MDHEN, SYDVKM. In DNA form, the CDR3 reads TGTGCCAGCAGTTTGCTAGAGGGAAACACCATATATTTT. Its translation is CASSLLEGNTIYF. Combining the CDR3 with reference TRBV28 and TRBJ1-3 gives the whole variable domain DVKVTQSSRYLVKRTGEKVFLECVQDMDHENMFWYRQDPGLGLRLIYFSYDVKMKEKGDIPEGYSVSREKKERFSLILESASTNQTSMYLCASSLLEGNTIYFGEGSWLTVV.

V usage is TRBV6-1 and J usage is TRBJ1-1; D remains unclear. The germline V gene has CDR1 MNHNS and CDR2 SASEGT. There are 13 residues in the CDR3. V shed 6 bases and J shed 4 bases, with 12 bases lying between them. As DNA, the CDR3 is TGTGCCAGCAGGACAACATTAACCACTGAAGCTTTCTTT. Translated, it gives CASRTTLTTEAFF.

The V and J genes are TRBV2 and TRBJ2-7; the match to TRBD2 covers 7 bases. With 2 bases clipped from V and 0 bases from J, the junction kept 7 bases outside the gene matches. The CDR3 sequence is 16 residues long. Per germline, CDR1 SNHLY and CDR2 FYNNEI. The CDR3 nucleotides are TGTGCCAGCAGTGAAAGCGGGGAAGGTTACTCCTACGAGCAGTACTTC. Protein: CASSESGEGYSYEQYF.

The chain uses TRBV5-1 and TRBJ2-7; TRBD2 might be the D (5 bases). CDR3 length equals 15 residues. The germline V gene encodes CDR1 SGHRS and CDR2 YFSETQ. The V end was cut by 4 bases, the J end by 3 bases, with 17 bases between. In nucleotides, the CDR3 is TGCGCCAGCAGCCTGCTGGAGGTCTCCAACTACGAGCAGTACTTC. It specifies CASSLLEVSNYEQYF.

V and J are TRBV11-2 and TRBJ2-7, with TRBD1 identical over 11 bases. The CDR3 runs 16 residues. Germline lookup yields CDR1 SGHAT and CDR2 FQNNGV. With V trimmed by 0 bases and J by 6 bases, 7 bases remained unmatched. The CDR3 coding sequence is TGTGCCAGCAGCTTAGATAGTGGACAGGGGGCCGGCGAGCAGTACTTC. As protein: CASSLDSGQGAGEQYF.

The V and J genes are TRBV5-6 and TRBJ1-2; perhaps TRBD1 as D (5 bases). CDR3 length equals 14 residues. The V gene lost 2 bases and the J gene lost 1 base, with 9 bases spanning the gap. In germline, CDR1 is SGHDT, CDR2 YYEEEE. CDR3 bases: TGTGCCAGCAGCTTTCCCGGGGGTAACTATGGCTACACCTTC. It specifies CASSFPGGNYGYTF. Supplemented by reference TRBV5-6 and TRBJ1-2, the full variable domain reads DAGVTQSPTHLIKTRGQQVTLRCSPKSGHDTVSWYQQALGQGPQFIFQYYEEEERQRGNFPDRFSGHQFPNYSSELNVNALLLGDSALYLCASSFPGGNYGYTFGSGTRLTVV.

This clone was counted between two and nine times. Its ends do not fully match the called genes, so a read error is possible. The same CDR3 is also encoded by other DNA sequences in this sample. V is TRBV2 and J is TRBJ1-4, with D unresolved. This CDR3 contains 11 residues. Germline V gene lookup returns CDR1 SNHLY and CDR2 FYNNEI. For the CDR3, the DNA is TGTGCCAGCAGCCCTAACGAAAAACTGTTTTTT. Translating it yields CASSPNEKLFF.

The chain recombines TRBV5-1 with TRBJ1-1; unclear D gene. The germline V and J ends were trimmed by 2 bases and 0 bases, with 8 bases remaining between them. Germline CDR1 and CDR2: SGHRS and YFSETQ. The CDR3 runs 14 residues. The CDR3 coding sequence is TGCGCCAGCAGCTTCTACTTTATGAACACTGAAGCTTTCTTT. Protein: CASSFYFMNTEAFF.

This clone was observed a single time. The genes are TRBV27 and TRBJ1-1; perhaps TRBD1 as D (6 bases). V was pared by 3 bases and J by 1 base, with 18 bases between. The CDR3 length is 17 residues. Germline values: CDR1 MNHEY, CDR2 SMNVEV (reference sequence). CDR3 amino acids: CASSFGAGGAANTEAFF. The CDR3 DNA reads as TGTGCCAGCAGTTTTGGGGCGGGGGGGGCCGCGAACACTGAAGCTTTCTTT.

Turning to this clone: Additional DNA sequences in this sample encode the identical CDR3. V and J are TRBV5-1 and TRBJ2-1; 13 bases agree with TRBD2. The J segment lost 7 bases and the V segment lost 0 bases, leaving 4 bases of the junction unmatched. The CDR3 runs 16 residues. Germline CDR1 SGHRS, CDR2 YFSETQ. The CDR3 DNA sequence: TGCGCCAGCAGCTTGGGCGGGACTAGCGGGGTAAATGAGCAGTTCTTC. Translated, it gives CASSLGGTSGVNEQFF.

V usage is TRBV7-9 and J usage is TRBJ2-5; D possibly corresponds to TRBD1 (6 bases). Germline V lookup: CDR1 SEHNR, CDR2 FQNEAQ (reference sequence). The CDR3 spans 15 residues. The ends were cut back, 5 bases at V and 3 bases at J, with 16 bases in the middle. The CDR3 protein is CASSKRPGQEETQYF. CDR3 in DNA: TGTGCCAGCAGCAAGCGGCCGGGACAAGAAGAGACCCAGTACTTC.

The chain recombines TRBV18 with TRBJ1-2; no clear D gene. This CDR3 spans 14 amino acids. Germline CDR1 is KGHSH and CDR2 is LQKENI. Between the trimmed V and J ends, which lost 3 bases and 2 bases, there was a span of 10 bases. CDR3 sequence (DNA): TGTGCCAGCTCACCCGGCAGGAGGAACTATGGCTACACCTTC. It encodes CASSPGRRNYGYTF.

This clone has only a few counts. This chain joins TRBV2 and TRBJ2-1; TRBD2 might be the D (6 bases). The CDR3 has 15 amino acids. V gave up 3 bases and J gave up 2 bases, with 11 bases separating them. Germline V gene sequence: CDR1 SNHLY, CDR2 FYNNEI. CDR3 bases: TGTGCCAGCAGTGATAGTGGCGGGGCCTACAATGAGCAGTTCTTC. Translated, it gives CASSDSGGAYNEQFF. Looking up the rest from reference TRBV2 and TRBJ2-1 gives the full variable domain: EPEVTQTPSHQVTQMGQEVILRCVPISNHLYFYWYRQILGQKVEFLVSFYNNEISEKSEIFDDQFSVERPDGSNFTLKIRSTKLEDSAMYFCASSDSGGAYNEQFFGPGTRLTVL.

V is TRBV6-1 and J is TRBJ2-3, with D perhaps TRBD2 (5 bases). The CDR3 is 15 residues long. Germline V gives CDR1 MNHNS, CDR2 SASEGT. V was cut by 8 bases and J by 0 bases, with 15 bases left in between. This CDR3 reads CASVLTRTSTDTQYF. CDR3 in DNA: TGTGCCAGCGTTCTAACTAGAACTAGCACAGATACGCAGTATTTT.

The chain joins TRBV30 to TRBJ1-6, with 11 bases fitting TRBD1. Germline V gene sequence: CDR1 GTSNPN, CDR2 SVGIG (reference sequence). CDR3 size: 15 residues. Losses at the gene ends were 0 bases for V and 7 bases for J; bases not matched to a gene: 2. The CDR3 reads CAWSVRDRGNSPLHF. In DNA form, the CDR3 reads TGTGCCTGGAGTGTACGGGACAGGGGGAATTCACCCCTCCACTTT.

V and J are TRBV7-9 and TRBJ2-1, with a possible D match to TRBD1 (6 bases). This CDR3 spans 14 amino acids. Looked up from germline, CDR1 is SEHNR and CDR2 is FQNEAQ (reference sequence). V dropped 1 base and J dropped 7 bases, with 11 bases sitting between them. In nucleotides, the CDR3 is TGTGCCAGCAGCTTAGAGGGGGACGCTAATGAGCAGTTCTTC. It is translated as CASSLEGDANEQFF.

The V and J genes are TRBV5-8 and TRBJ1-3, with unresolved D. V shed 6 bases and J shed 3 bases, with 13 bases lying between them. CDR1 SGHTS and CDR2 YDEGEE come from the germline V gene. CDR3 size: 14 residues. The CDR3 is CASTLEPFGNTIYF. The CDR3 DNA is TGTGCCAGCACCCTTGAGCCCTTTGGAAACACCATATATTTT.

This chain connects TRBV6-5 to TRBJ2-5; weak D call: TRBD2 (6 bases). The CDR3 extends over 14 amino acids. CDR1 is MNHEY and CDR2 is SVGAGI in the germline V gene. V gave up 6 bases and J gave up 4 bases, with 15 bases separating them. Here the CDR3 DNA reads TGTGCCAGCAGCCCGCCTGGGACTCCAGAGACCCAGTACTTC. Protein sequence: CASSPPGTPETQYF.

The sample holds a few counts of this clone. The CDR3 nucleotides are TGTGCCAGCAGCCCGTTTATTAGCTCCTACAATGAGCAGTTCTTC. Translating gives CASSPFISSYNEQFF. The chain employs TRBV9 and TRBJ2-1; D ambiguous. Germline CDR1 SGDLS, CDR2 YYNGEE. The CDR3 is made up of 15 amino acids. V lost 4 bases and J 0 bases, leaving 11 bases between the germline ends.

V usage is TRBV4-2 and J usage is TRBJ1-3, with TRBD1 matching 7 bases. V was pared by 4 bases and J by 4 bases, with 7 bases of the junction left unmatched. The germline CDR1 and CDR2 sequences are LGHNA and YNFKEQ. The CDR3 runs 15 residues. DNA for the CDR3: TGTGCCAGCAGCCGCGAGGGGGCTCGAGGAAACACCATATATTTT. Translating it yields CASSREGARGNTIYF.

V gene TRBV5-6 combines with J gene TRBJ1-2; perhaps TRBD1 as D (5 bases). This CDR3 comprises 16 residues. The germline V and J ends were trimmed by 0 bases and 6 bases, with 18 bases remaining between them. Per the germline V gene, CDR1 is SGHDT and CDR2 is YYEEEE. CDR3 sequence (DNA): TGTGCCAGCAGCTTGGTGATGCTTTCCCCGACAGATGGCTACACCTTC. Translation gives CASSLVMLSPTDGYTF.

The rearrangement links TRBV6-4 to TRBJ1-1, with 7 bases that match TRBD1. Germline loops: CDR1 MRHNA, CDR2 SNTAGT. This CDR3 is 14 amino acids long. V trimming: 4 bases; J trimming: 3 bases; junction bases outside the gene matches: 5. CDR3 sequence: CASSASQGDTEAFF. DNA of the CDR3: TGTGCCAGCAGTGCGAGTCAGGGGGACACTGAAGCTTTCTTT.

The chain carries TRBV11-1 and TRBJ1-1; D possibly corresponds to TRBD1 (5 bases). CDR3 length: 14 residues. In germline, CDR1 is SGHAT, CDR2 FQDESV (reference sequence). Trimming cost V 1 base and J 4 bases, with 10 bases left between them. The CDR3 nucleotides read TGTGCCAGCAGCTTAGAACAGGTCATCACTGAAGCTTTCTTT. This encodes CASSLEQVITEAFF.

The V and J genes are TRBV5-4 and TRBJ1-2; the match to TRBD1 covers 8 bases. V lost 4 bases to trimming and J lost 8 bases; unmatched junction nucleotides: 13. The germline V gene encodes CDR1 SGHNT and CDR2 YYREEE (reference sequence). The CDR3 runs to 15 residues. CDR3 protein: CASSPTGQGTGGYTF. CDR3 DNA sequence: TGTGCCAGCAGCCCGACTGGACAGGGAACAGGGGGCTACACCTTC.

The rearrangement joins TRBV9 to TRBJ1-2; 7 nucleotides line up with TRBD1. The CDR3 has 14 amino acids. The trim removed 3 bases at V and 8 bases at J, leaving 10 bases unmatched. The germline gives CDR1 SGDLS, CDR2 YYNGEE. The CDR3, as DNA: TGTGCCAGCAGCGCAGGGGGAATTTACGGGGGCTACACCTTC. Translating it yields CASSAGGIYGGYTF.

This sequence joins TRBV2 and TRBJ2-6, with a possible D match to TRBD1 (6 bases). The CDR3 runs 16 residues. Deletions cut 6 bases from V and 0 bases from J, with 12 bases between. Germline CDR1 and CDR2: SNHLY and FYNNEI. CDR3 loop: CASSVRQVSGANVLTF. CDR3 coding DNA: TGTGCCAGCAGCGTCCGACAGGTCTCTGGGGCCAACGTCCTGACTTTC.

This sequence joins TRBV7-7 and TRBJ2-5; 7 nucleotides agree with TRBD1. CDR1 is SSHAT, CDR2 FNYEAQ, per germline (reference sequence). The CDR3 contains 16 residues. After removal of 5 bases from V and 3 bases from J, the junction contained 12 bases not matched to a gene. CDR3 protein: CASSAQDLGGEETQYF. The CDR3, as DNA: TGTGCCAGCAGCGCACAAGATCTAGGGGGCGAAGAGACCCAGTACTTC.

CDR3 residues: CASSLQGYEQYF. The CDR3 bases are TGTGCCAGCAGCTTACAGGGCTACGAGCAGTACTTC. The chain combines TRBV11-2 with TRBJ2-7; a weak D match, TRBD1 (5 bases). V lost 2 bases and J 3 bases, leaving 5 bases between the germline ends. CDR1 and CDR2 from the germline V gene are SGHAT and FQNNGV. This CDR3 region has 12 residues.